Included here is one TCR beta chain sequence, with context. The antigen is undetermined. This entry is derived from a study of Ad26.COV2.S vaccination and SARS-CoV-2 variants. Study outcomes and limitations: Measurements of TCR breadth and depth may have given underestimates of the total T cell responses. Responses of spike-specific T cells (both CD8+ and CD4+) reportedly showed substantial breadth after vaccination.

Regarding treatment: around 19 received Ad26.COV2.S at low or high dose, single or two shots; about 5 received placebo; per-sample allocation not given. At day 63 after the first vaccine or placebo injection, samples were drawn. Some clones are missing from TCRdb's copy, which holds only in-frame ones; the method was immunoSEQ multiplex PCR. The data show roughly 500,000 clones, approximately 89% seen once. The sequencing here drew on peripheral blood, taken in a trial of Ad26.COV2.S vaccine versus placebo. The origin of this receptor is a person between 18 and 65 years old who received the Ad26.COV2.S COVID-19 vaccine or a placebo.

Here the CDR3 DNA reads TGTGCCAGCAGTTCCTCAACCTACGAGCAGTACTTC. Translation gives CASSSSTYEQYF. The V call is TRBV27, the J call TRBJ2-7; D ambiguous. Trimming stripped 4 bases from V and 2 bases from J, with 6 bases between. The CDR3 loop spans 12 amino acids. Germline CDR1 MNHEY, CDR2 SMNVEV (reference sequence).